Listed below are T cell receptor beta chains from one sample, sequenced in a study of shared clonotypes between healthy human individuals. This table comes from immunoSEQ multiplex PCR, and its TCRdb copy is limited to in-frame clones, with some not included. The table shows 450,000 to 500,000 clones, with 76% occurring only once. The sample was PBMCs. These receptors were collected from a woman in her forties in good health. Some clones in this sample may be carry-over from other donors' samples. CDR3s include the opening cysteine and the closing phenylalanine or tryptophan. Each record gives: D gene, V gene, J gene, CDR3 protein. D genes are given only for firm matches.

d_gene: NA; v_gene: TRBV4-3; j_gene: TRBJ2-7; CDR3aa: CASSQGGPGRSTYEQYF
d_gene: TRBD2; v_gene: TRBV5-1; j_gene: TRBJ2-1; CDR3aa: CASSRGEQGNEQFF
d_gene: NA; v_gene: TRBV29-1; j_gene: TRBJ2-3; CDR3aa: CSAVVGSTDTQYF
d_gene: NA; v_gene: TRBV30; j_gene: TRBJ2-7; CDR3aa: CAWSLSFTYEQYF
d_gene: TRBD1; v_gene: TRBV10-3; j_gene: TRBJ2-5; CDR3aa: CAISSTGQEQETQYF
d_gene: NA; v_gene: TRBV7-2; j_gene: TRBJ1-4; CDR3aa: CASSPGQSTNEKLFF
d_gene: NA; v_gene: TRBV5-1; j_gene: TRBJ2-3; CDR3aa: CASSLDSATDTQYF
d_gene: NA; v_gene: TRBV7-2; j_gene: TRBJ2-7; CDR3aa: CASSSPGNNLGEQYF
d_gene: TRBD1; v_gene: TRBV9; j_gene: TRBJ2-3; CDR3aa: CASSVVTGGGADTQYF
d_gene: NA; v_gene: TRBV10-3; j_gene: TRBJ1-1; CDR3aa: CATERDKNTEAFF
d_gene: NA; v_gene: TRBV9; j_gene: TRBJ2-3; CDR3aa: CASSVLYSTDTQYF
d_gene: NA; v_gene: TRBV1; j_gene: TRBJ2-4; CDR3aa: CTSSQGGAKNIQYF
d_gene: NA; v_gene: TRBV9; j_gene: TRBJ2-1; CDR3aa: CASSGGSTSYNEQFF
d_gene: NA; v_gene: TRBV7-9; j_gene: TRBJ1-1; CDR3aa: CASSLVVEMAEAFF
d_gene: NA; v_gene: TRBV7-3; j_gene: TRBJ1-5; CDR3aa: CASSLGLGVNNQPQHF
d_gene: NA; v_gene: TRBV14; j_gene: TRBJ1-2; CDR3aa: CASSSLRRYGYTF
d_gene: NA; v_gene: TRBV2; j_gene: TRBJ2-1; CDR3aa: CASRDLGNEQFF
d_gene: NA; v_gene: TRBV6-1; j_gene: TRBJ2-7; CDR3aa: CASSWGTYEQYF
d_gene: NA; v_gene: TRBV11-3; j_gene: TRBJ2-2; CDR3aa: CASSFDAQNTGELFF
d_gene: NA; v_gene: TRBV5-4; j_gene: TRBJ1-4; CDR3aa: CASSPGGFNEKLFF
d_gene: TRBD1; v_gene: TRBV7-2; j_gene: TRBJ1-1; CDR3aa: CASSSGTVATEAFF
d_gene: NA; v_gene: TRBV19; j_gene: TRBJ2-7; CDR3aa: CASSSGAYEQYF
d_gene: TRBD1; v_gene: TRBV28; j_gene: TRBJ1-4; CDR3aa: CASSGGQGLATNEKLFF
d_gene: NA; v_gene: TRBV7-3; j_gene: TRBJ1-1; CDR3aa: CASSSDRNTEAFF
d_gene: NA; v_gene: TRBV5-1; j_gene: TRBJ2-1; CDR3aa: CASSVDTSYNEQFF
d_gene: NA; v_gene: TRBV28; j_gene: TRBJ1-2; CDR3aa: CASSLYRQDDYTF
d_gene: TRBD1; v_gene: TRBV5-1; j_gene: NA; CDR3aa: CASSQLQGGGSYEQYF
d_gene: TRBD2; v_gene: TRBV14; j_gene: TRBJ2-1; CDR3aa: CASSQGSLAGFGEQFF
d_gene: NA; v_gene: TRBV5-8; j_gene: TRBJ2-1; CDR3aa: CASSLVQRAYTNEQFF
d_gene: TRBD2; v_gene: TRBV10-3; j_gene: TRBJ2-7; CDR3aa: CAISEYAGGSYEQYF
d_gene: NA; v_gene: TRBV6-1; j_gene: TRBJ2-1; CDR3aa: CASSGTLSYNEQFF
d_gene: TRBD2; v_gene: TRBV29-1; j_gene: TRBJ2-1; CDR3aa: CSVVTSGNNEQFF
d_gene: NA; v_gene: TRBV25-1; j_gene: TRBJ2-2; CDR3aa: CASSETGTYTGELFF
d_gene: NA; v_gene: TRBV9; j_gene: TRBJ2-1; CDR3aa: CASSVVGGDGNEQFF
d_gene: TRBD1; v_gene: TRBV28; j_gene: TRBJ1-1; CDR3aa: CASRTGFEAFF
d_gene: NA; v_gene: TRBV9; j_gene: TRBJ1-1; CDR3aa: CASSVNLNTEAFF
d_gene: NA; v_gene: TRBV6-1; j_gene: TRBJ2-1; CDR3aa: CASSEFRYNEQFF
d_gene: NA; v_gene: TRBV2; j_gene: TRBJ1-4; CDR3aa: CASSYTNEKLFF
d_gene: TRBD1; v_gene: TRBV18; j_gene: TRBJ1-1; CDR3aa: CASSPGTGMNTEAFF
d_gene: TRBD2; v_gene: TRBV6-1; j_gene: TRBJ2-7; CDR3aa: CASSDSGRALYEQYF
d_gene: TRBD1; v_gene: TRBV28; j_gene: TRBJ1-2; CDR3aa: CASSKQGLHNYGYTF
d_gene: TRBD2; v_gene: TRBV29-1; j_gene: TRBJ2-1; CDR3aa: CSVHRLAGGNLDEQFF
d_gene: TRBD1; v_gene: TRBV29-1; j_gene: TRBJ1-2; CDR3aa: CSVKRQGDGLAYGYTF
d_gene: TRBD1; v_gene: TRBV5-4; j_gene: TRBJ2-1; CDR3aa: CASSTRTGGFDEQFF
d_gene: NA; v_gene: TRBV2; j_gene: TRBJ1-2; CDR3aa: CASSEGGGPFYGYTF
d_gene: NA; v_gene: TRBV19; j_gene: TRBJ2-1; CDR3aa: CASSDRGGGSYNEQFF
d_gene: NA; v_gene: TRBV13; j_gene: TRBJ2-5; CDR3aa: CASSLGGIQETQYF
d_gene: NA; v_gene: TRBV9; j_gene: TRBJ2-7; CDR3aa: CASSVGGSYEQYF
d_gene: TRBD2; v_gene: TRBV30; j_gene: TRBJ2-5; CDR3aa: CAWSFVLAGVETQYF
d_gene: TRBD2; v_gene: TRBV4-2; j_gene: TRBJ2-1; CDR3aa: CASSQEILAEPNEQFF
d_gene: NA; v_gene: TRBV7-2; j_gene: TRBJ1-5; CDR3aa: CASSIRGNQPQHF
d_gene: NA; v_gene: TRBV28; j_gene: TRBJ1-1; CDR3aa: CASSLLAGEEAFF
d_gene: NA; v_gene: TRBV30; j_gene: TRBJ1-5; CDR3aa: CAWSVPRGAQPQHF